This TCR beta chain was profiled in a study of T cells in Graves' hyperthyroidism and ophthalmopathy. Study-wide points: The model identified upcoming ophthalmopathy a median about 7.1 months ahead of onset.

Germline CDR1 reads SGHRS; CDR2 reads YFSETQ. The V end was cut by 0 bases, the J end by 1 base, with 11 bases between. The CDR3 sequence is 16 residues long. This clonotype was seen a few times. Its antigen remains unknown. Amplification targeted TCR beta CDR3 regions from RNA transcripts. The primer set for the first-round RT-PCR of the TCR CDR3 was HTBI. Each CDR3 protein gets one entry after TCRdb re-called the multiplex PCR reads with MiXCR. The repertoire holds around 800,000 distinct CDR3 sequences, with roughly 40% as singletons. Sequences were obtained from blood. The chain uses TRBV5-1 and TRBJ1-5; D is perhaps TRBD1 (5 bases). This TCR was recovered from a man aged 18 to 30 with Graves' hyperthyroidism. The CDR3 reads CASSLGAQGSNQPQHF. CDR3 DNA: TGCGCCAGCAGCTTGGGAGCGCAGGGAAGCAATCAGCCCCAGCATTTT.